The present TCR beta chain was sequenced within a study of blood T cells in healthy people across ages. The CDR3 is made up of 13 amino acids. Trimming took 4 bases from V and 7 from J, leaving 13 bases between them. A J-beta primer mix and a sample-barcoded 5' primer were used in a second PCR of roughly 6 to 11 cycles. TCRdb ran MiXCR on the 5' RACE reads and lists one entry per CDR3 protein. This sample has some 290,000 distinct CDR3 sequences, with 25% to 30% found just once. Sequencing was done on a sample of blood. This TCR derives from a woman aged 70-85 years in good health. This chain uses TRBV12-3 or TRBV12-4 with TRBJ1-1; D not resolved. CDR3 sequence (DNA): TGTGCCAGCAGTTCAGGATGGCGGGGTGAAGCTTTCTTT. Its protein is CASSSGWRGEAFF.